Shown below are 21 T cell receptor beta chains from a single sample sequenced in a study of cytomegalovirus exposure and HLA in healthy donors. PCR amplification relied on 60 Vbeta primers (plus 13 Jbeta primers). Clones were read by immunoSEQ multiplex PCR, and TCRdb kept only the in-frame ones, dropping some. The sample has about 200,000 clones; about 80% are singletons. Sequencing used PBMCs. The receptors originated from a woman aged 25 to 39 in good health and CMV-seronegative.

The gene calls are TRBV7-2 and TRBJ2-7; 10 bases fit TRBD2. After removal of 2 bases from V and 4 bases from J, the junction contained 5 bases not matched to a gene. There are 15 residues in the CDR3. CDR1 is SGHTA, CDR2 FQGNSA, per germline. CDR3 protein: CASSLSTTSGYEQYF. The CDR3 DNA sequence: TGTGCCAGCAGCTTATCGACGACTAGCGGGTACGAGCAGTACTTC. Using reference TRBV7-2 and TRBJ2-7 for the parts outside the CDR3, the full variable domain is GAGVSQSPSNKVTEKGKDVELRCDPISGHTALYWYRQSLGQGLEFLIYFQGNSAPDKSGLPSDRFSAERTGGSVSTLTIQRTQQEDSAVYLCASSLSTTSGYEQYFGPGTRLTVT.

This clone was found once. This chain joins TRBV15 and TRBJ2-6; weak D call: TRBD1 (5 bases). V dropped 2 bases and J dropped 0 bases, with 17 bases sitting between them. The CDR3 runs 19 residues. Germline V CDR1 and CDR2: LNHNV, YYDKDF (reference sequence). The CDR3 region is CATSRLWPVDSSGANVLTF. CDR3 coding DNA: TGTGCCACCAGCAGACTCTGGCCGGTAGACAGCTCTGGGGCCAACGTCCTGACTTTC.

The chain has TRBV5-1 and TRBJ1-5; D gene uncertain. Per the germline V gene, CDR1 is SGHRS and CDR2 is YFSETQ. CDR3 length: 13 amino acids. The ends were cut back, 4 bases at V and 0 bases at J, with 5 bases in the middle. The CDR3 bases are TGCGCCAGCAGCGGAGATAGCAATCAGCCCCAGCATTTT. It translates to CASSGDSNQPQHF.

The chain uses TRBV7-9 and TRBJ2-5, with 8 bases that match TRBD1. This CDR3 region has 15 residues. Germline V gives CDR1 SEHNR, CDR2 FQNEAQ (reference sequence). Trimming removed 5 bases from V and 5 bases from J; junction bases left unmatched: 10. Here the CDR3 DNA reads TGTGCCAGCAGCACTTGGGACAGGTCCGGGGAGACCCAGTACTTC. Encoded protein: CASSTWDRSGETQYF.

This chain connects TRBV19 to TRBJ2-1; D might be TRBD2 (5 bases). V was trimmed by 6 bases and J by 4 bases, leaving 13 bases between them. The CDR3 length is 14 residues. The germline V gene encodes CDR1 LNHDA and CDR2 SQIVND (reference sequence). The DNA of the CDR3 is TGTGCCAGTAGCCCCGTGGGAGTTTACAATGAGCAGTTCTTC. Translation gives CASSPVGVYNEQFF.

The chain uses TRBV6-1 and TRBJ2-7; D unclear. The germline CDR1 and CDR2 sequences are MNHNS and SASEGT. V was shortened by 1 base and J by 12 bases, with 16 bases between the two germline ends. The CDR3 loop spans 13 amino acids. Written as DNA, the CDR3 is TGTGCCAGCAGTGAAGTTTCGTATGGAGATTTGTACTTC. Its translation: CASSEVSYGDLYF.

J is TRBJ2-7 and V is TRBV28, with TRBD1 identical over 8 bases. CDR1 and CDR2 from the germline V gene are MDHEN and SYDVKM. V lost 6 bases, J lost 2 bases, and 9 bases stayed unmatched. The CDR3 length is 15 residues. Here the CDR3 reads CASSETGEATYEQYF. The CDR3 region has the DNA TGTGCCAGCAGCGAGACAGGGGAGGCGACCTACGAGCAGTACTTC.

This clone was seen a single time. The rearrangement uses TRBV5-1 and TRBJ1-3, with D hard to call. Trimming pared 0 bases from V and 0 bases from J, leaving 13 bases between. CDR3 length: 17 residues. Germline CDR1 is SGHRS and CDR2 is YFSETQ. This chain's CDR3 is CASSLGIRRLSGNTIYF. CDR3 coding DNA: TGCGCCAGCAGCTTGGGGATCAGGCGCCTCTCTGGAAACACCATATATTTT. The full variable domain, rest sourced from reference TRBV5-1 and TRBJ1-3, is KAGVTQTPRYLIKTRGQQVTLSCSPISGHRSVSWYQQTPGQGLQFLFEYFSETQRNKGNFPGRFSGRQFSNSRSEMNVSTLELGDSALYLCASSLGIRRLSGNTIYFGEGSWLTVV.

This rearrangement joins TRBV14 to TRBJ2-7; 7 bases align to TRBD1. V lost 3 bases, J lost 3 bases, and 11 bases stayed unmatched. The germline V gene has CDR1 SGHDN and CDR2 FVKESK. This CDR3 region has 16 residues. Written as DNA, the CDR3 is TGTGCCAGCAGCCAGGGACAGCTCCCTCTCTTCTACGAGCAGTACTTC. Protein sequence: CASSQGQLPLFYEQYF.

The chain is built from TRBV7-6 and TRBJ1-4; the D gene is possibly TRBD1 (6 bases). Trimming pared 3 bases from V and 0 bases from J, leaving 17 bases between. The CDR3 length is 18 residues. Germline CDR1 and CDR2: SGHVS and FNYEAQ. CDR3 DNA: TGTGCCAGCAGCTTCTTACCGGACAGCCGAGCAACTAATGAAAAACTGTTTTTT. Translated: CASSFLPDSRATNEKLFF.

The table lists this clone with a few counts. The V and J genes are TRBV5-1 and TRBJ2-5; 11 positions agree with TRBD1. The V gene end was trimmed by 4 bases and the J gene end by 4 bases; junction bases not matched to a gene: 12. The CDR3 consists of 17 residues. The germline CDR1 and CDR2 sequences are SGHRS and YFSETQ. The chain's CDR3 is CASSEGARDRGRETQYF. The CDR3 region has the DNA TGCGCCAGCAGCGAAGGCGCACGGGACAGGGGGAGAGAGACCCAGTACTTC.

As DNA, the CDR3 is TGTGCCAGCAGCGCACAGGGGACCGAGCAGTACTTC. Translation gives CASSAQGTEQYF. The genes are TRBV9 and TRBJ2-7; TRBD1 matches at 7 bases. V trimming: 3 bases; J trimming: 6 bases; junction bases outside the gene matches: 3. CDR1 and CDR2 from the germline V gene are SGDLS and YYNGEE. This CDR3 has 12 amino acids.

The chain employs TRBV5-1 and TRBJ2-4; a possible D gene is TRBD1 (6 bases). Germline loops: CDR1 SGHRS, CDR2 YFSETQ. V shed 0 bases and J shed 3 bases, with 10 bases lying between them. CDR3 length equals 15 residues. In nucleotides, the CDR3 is TGCGCCAGCAGCTTGGTAATCAGGGGCAAAAACATTCAGTACTTC. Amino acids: CASSLVIRGKNIQYF.

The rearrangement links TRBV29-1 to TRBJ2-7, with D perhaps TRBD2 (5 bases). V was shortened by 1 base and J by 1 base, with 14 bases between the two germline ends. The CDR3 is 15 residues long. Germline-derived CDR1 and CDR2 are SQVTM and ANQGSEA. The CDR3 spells CSVEAEVEESYEQYF. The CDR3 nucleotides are TGCAGCGTTGAAGCCGAGGTGGAGGAATCCTACGAGCAGTACTTC.

This chain's CDR3 is CASSWDRAAYEQYF. Written as DNA, the CDR3 is TGTGCCAGCAGTTGGGACAGGGCCGCCTACGAGCAGTACTTC. This chain joins TRBV27 and TRBJ2-7; TRBD1 aligns across 9 bases. Germline assignment: CDR1 MNHEY and CDR2 SMNVEV (reference sequence). The junction had 3 bases not matched to a gene; V was cut back by 4 bases and J by 2 bases. CDR3 length: 14 residues.

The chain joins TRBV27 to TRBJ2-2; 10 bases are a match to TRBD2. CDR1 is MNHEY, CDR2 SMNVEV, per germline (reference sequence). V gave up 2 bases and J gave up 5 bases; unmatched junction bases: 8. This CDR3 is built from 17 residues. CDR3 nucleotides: TGTGCCAGCAGTTTACCTAGCGGGAGAGCCTCGACCGGGGAGCTGTTTTTT. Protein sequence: CASSLPSGRASTGELFF.

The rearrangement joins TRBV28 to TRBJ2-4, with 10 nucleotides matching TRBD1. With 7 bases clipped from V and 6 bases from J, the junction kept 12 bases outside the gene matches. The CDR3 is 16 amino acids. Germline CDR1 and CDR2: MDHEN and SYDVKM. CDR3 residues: CASTPGTGVSPNIQYF. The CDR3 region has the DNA TGTGCCAGCACTCCCGGGACAGGGGTGTCCCCAAACATTCAGTACTTC.

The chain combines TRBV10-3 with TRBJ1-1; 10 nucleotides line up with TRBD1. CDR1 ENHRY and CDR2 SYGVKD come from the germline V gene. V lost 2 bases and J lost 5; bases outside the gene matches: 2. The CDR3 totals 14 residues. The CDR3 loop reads CAISEPGQGTEAFF. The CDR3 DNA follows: TGTGCCATCAGTGAGCCGGGACAGGGGACTGAAGCTTTCTTT.

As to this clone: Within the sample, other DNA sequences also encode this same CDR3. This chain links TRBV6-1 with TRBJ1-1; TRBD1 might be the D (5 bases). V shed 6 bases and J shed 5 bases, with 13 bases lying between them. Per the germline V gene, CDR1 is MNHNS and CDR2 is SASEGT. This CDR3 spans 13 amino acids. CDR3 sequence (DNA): TGTGCCAGCAGGGGGCAGGGAGGGACTGAAGCTTTCTTT. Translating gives CASRGQGGTEAFF.

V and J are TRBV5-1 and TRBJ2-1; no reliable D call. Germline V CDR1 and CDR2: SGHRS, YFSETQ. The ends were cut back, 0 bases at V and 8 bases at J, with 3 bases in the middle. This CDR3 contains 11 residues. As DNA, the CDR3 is TGCGCCAGCAGCTTGGGGCATGAGCAGTTCTTC. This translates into CASSLGHEQFF.

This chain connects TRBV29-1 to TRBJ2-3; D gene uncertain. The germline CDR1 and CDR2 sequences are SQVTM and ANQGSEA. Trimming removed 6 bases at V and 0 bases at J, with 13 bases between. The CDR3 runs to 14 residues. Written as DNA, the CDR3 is TGCAGCGTGACGGCGGTCCAAAGCACAGATACGCAGTATTTT. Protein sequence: CSVTAVQSTDTQYF.